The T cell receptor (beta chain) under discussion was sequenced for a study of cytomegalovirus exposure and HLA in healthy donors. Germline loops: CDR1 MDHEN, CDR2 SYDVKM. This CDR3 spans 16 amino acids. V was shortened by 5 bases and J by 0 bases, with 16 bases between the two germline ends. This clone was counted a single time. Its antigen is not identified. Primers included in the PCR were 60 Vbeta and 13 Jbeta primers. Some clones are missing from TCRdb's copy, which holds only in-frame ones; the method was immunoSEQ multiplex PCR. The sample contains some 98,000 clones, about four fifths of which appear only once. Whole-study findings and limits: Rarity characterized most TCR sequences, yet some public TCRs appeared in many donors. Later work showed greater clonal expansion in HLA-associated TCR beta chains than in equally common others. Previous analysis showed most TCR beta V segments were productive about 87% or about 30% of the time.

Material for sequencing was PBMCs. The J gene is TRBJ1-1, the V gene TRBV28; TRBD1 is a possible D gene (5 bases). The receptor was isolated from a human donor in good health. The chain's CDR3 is CASSPLGGSLNTEAFF. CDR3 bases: TGTGCCAGCAGTCCACTTGGGGGGTCATTGAACACTGAAGCTTTCTTT. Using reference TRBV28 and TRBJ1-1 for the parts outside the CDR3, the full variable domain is DVKVTQSSRYLVKRTGEKVFLECVQDMDHENMFWYRQDPGLGLRLIYFSYDVKMKEKGDIPEGYSVSREKKERFSLILESASTNQTSMYLCASSPLGGSLNTEAFFGQGTRLTVV.